The sequence of this T cell receptor (beta chain) was determined in a study of a mutant IDH1 vaccine in newly diagnosed glioma. Study at large: Vaccine dosing followed radiotherapy by 4-6 weeks, or accompanied temozolomide cycles.

The time point is: week 5, during vaccination. With topical imiquimod, each dose of the vaccine consisted of 300 ug of mutant IDH1 20-mer peptide. A remark on this clone: Its antigen is still unknown.

CDR3 length: 14 residues. With 8 bases clipped from V and 0 bases from J, the junction kept 4 bases outside the gene matches. CDR1 WSHSY and CDR2 SAAADI come from the germline V gene. Data came from immunoSEQ multiplex PCR; TCRdb stores just in-frame clones and leaves some out. The repertoire holds over 50,000 clones, 70% to 90% seen once, with about 4.2% in the top ten. The V call is TRBV10-2, the J call TRBJ2-4, with 7 bases lining up with TRBD1. Specimen: PBMCs, collected from a glioma patient whose treatment included an IDH1 peptide vaccine. The sequence came from a woman in her forties with glioma. The CDR3 nucleotides are TGCGCCAGCGGGGACAGTGAAGCCAAAAACATTCAGTACTTC. This gives the protein CASGDSEAKNIQYF.